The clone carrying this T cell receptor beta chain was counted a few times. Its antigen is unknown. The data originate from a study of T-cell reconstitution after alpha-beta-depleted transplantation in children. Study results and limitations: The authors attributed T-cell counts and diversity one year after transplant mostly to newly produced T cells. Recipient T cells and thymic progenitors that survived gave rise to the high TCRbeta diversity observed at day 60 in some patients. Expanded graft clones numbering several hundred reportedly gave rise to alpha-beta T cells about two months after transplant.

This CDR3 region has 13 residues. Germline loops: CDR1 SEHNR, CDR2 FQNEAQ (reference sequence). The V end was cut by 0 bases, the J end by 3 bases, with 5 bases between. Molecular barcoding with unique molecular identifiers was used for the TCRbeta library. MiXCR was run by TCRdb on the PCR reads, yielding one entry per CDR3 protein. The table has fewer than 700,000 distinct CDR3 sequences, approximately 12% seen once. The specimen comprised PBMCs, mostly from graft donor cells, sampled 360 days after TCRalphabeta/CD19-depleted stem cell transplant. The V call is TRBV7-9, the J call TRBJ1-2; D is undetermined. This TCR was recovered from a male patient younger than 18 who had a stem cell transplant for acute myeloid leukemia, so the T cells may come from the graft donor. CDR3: CASSLAQHYGYTF. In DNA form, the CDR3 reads TGTGCCAGCAGCTTAGCACAGCACTATGGCTACACCTTC.